Listed here is a single T cell receptor beta chain. The data stem from a study of blood T cell repertoires in COVID-19. This CDR3 has 15 amino acids. Trimming took 2 bases from V and 4 from J, leaving 14 bases between them. The germline CDR1 and CDR2 sequences are MNHEY and SVGAGI. Produced via immunoSEQ multiplex PCR; TCRdb's table is partial and in-frame only. Among tens of thousands of clones, 76% were seen once, and the ten largest hold roughly 8.7%. Sequenced material: peripheral blood. The chain links TRBV6-5 to TRBJ1-2; D gene uncertain. The source of this sequence is a man aged 70-80 years with active or convalescent COVID-19. In DNA form, the CDR3 reads TGTGCCAGCAGTTACAGCGGACTGAACCCCTATGGCTACACCTTC. This gives the protein CASSYSGLNPYGYTF.